This T cell receptor (beta chain) stems from a study of cytomegalovirus exposure and HLA in healthy donors. The assay was immunoSEQ multiplex PCR, and TCRdb's table has in-frame clones only and misses some. Of 300,000 or so clones detected, approximately 85% appear once; the ten largest clones hold around 0.88%. This CDR3 has 13 amino acids. Per the germline V gene, CDR1 is ENHRY and CDR2 is SYGVKD. Trimming shortened V by 10 bases and J by 6 bases, and 16 bases separated the two germline ends. Study-level findings and limits: A list of 150 or so TCR beta chains associated with cytomegalovirus was given.

Turning to this clone: The antigen is unknown.

The rearrangement uses TRBV10-3 and TRBJ2-1; D is possibly TRBD2 (5 bases). This TCR derives from a man in his thirties or forties in good health and CMV-seronegative. Material for sequencing was PBMCs. This chain's CDR3 is CATEEVLSNEQFF. In DNA form, the CDR3 reads TGTGCCACGGAGGAGGTATTGAGCAATGAGCAGTTCTTC.